These T cell receptor beta chains were read from a single sample in a study of cytomegalovirus exposure and HLA in healthy donors. Assay used: immunoSEQ multiplex PCR; TCRdb lists only in-frame clones, some missing. The data show about 190,000 clones, with around four fifths seen just once and about 1.6% held by the top ten. The sequenced sample was PBMCs. Every receptor here comes from a man between 50 and 59 years old in good health and CMV-seronegative. Each CDR3 is given with its conserved first and last residue. Fields, in order: clone size, D gene, J gene, V gene, CDR3 DNA, CDR3 protein. D genes are given only for firm matches. Where a row states a size, it is once, few, many or the class of an expanded clone; other rows omit it.

clone_size: .; d_call: .; j_call: TRBJ1-5; v_call: TRBV6-6; cdr3_nt: TGTGCCAGCAGGGAGGGACGAAGCAATCAGCCCCAGCATTTT; cdr3_aa: CASREGRSNQPQHF
clone_size: once; d_call: .; j_call: TRBJ1-2; v_call: TRBV7-3; cdr3_nt: TGTGCCAGCAGCCTCGGGGGGTATAATGGCTACACCTTC; cdr3_aa: CASSLGGYNGYTF
clone_size: few; d_call: .; j_call: TRBJ2-2; v_call: TRBV9; cdr3_nt: TGTGCCAGCGTTGTCACCGTGTCACTCGAACACCGGGGAGCTGTTTTT; cdr3_aa: CASVVTVSLEHRGAVF
clone_size: .; d_call: .; j_call: TRBJ1-5; v_call: TRBV6-1; cdr3_nt: TGTGCCAGCAGTGAACCTTCAGGGAATAACCAGCCCCAGCATTTT; cdr3_aa: CASSEPSGNNQPQHF
clone_size: .; d_call: TRBD2; j_call: TRBJ2-7; v_call: TRBV10-3; cdr3_nt: TGTGCCATGAAGCGGGAGGGCCTGGTCGGCGAGCAGTACTTC; cdr3_aa: CAMKREGLVGEQYF
clone_size: .; d_call: TRBD1; j_call: TRBJ2-3; v_call: TRBV5-1; cdr3_nt: TGCGCCAGCGCTCGGGACAGCAGCACAGATACGCAGTATTTT; cdr3_aa: CASARDSSTDTQYF
clone_size: .; d_call: .; j_call: TRBJ2-5; v_call: TRBV4-1; cdr3_nt: TGCGCCAGCAGCCAAGGGCGGGGACAAGAGACCCAGTACTTC; cdr3_aa: CASSQGRGQETQYF
clone_size: .; d_call: TRBD1; j_call: TRBJ1-2; v_call: TRBV7-9; cdr3_nt: TGTGCCAGCAGCCCGGGACAGAGCGACTATGGCTACACCTTC; cdr3_aa: CASSPGQSDYGYTF
clone_size: .; d_call: .; j_call: TRBJ1-4; v_call: TRBV19; cdr3_nt: TGTGCCAGTACCCATCCCCAGGGTAAGAAACTGTTTTTT; cdr3_aa: CASTHPQGKKLFF
clone_size: .; d_call: .; j_call: TRBJ2-5; v_call: TRBV5-1; cdr3_nt: TGCGCCAGCAGCCCGGACCAAGAGACCCAGTACTTC; cdr3_aa: CASSPDQETQYF
clone_size: .; d_call: .; j_call: TRBJ2-7; v_call: TRBV4-1; cdr3_nt: TGCGCCAGCAGCCACGGGACTGGCTACGAGCAGTACTTC; cdr3_aa: CASSHGTGYEQYF
clone_size: .; d_call: TRBD2; j_call: TRBJ2-1; v_call: TRBV5-1; cdr3_nt: TGCGCCAGCAGCGTTAGCGGGAGCTCCTACAATGAGCAGTTCTTC; cdr3_aa: CASSVSGSSYNEQFF
clone_size: .; d_call: TRBD2; j_call: TRBJ2-1; v_call: TRBV7-9; cdr3_nt: TGTGCCAGCAGCCTTTCCTCGGCTAGCGGGAGGTATGAGCAGTTCTTC; cdr3_aa: CASSLSSASGRYEQFF
clone_size: .; d_call: .; j_call: TRBJ2-3; v_call: TRBV2; cdr3_nt: TGTGCCAGCAGTGAACTTGATACGCAGTATTTT; cdr3_aa: CASSELDTQYF
clone_size: .; d_call: TRBD2; j_call: TRBJ2-3; v_call: TRBV4-1; cdr3_nt: TGCGCCAGCAGCCGTCTACTAGCGGGAGGGACAGATACGCAGTATTTT; cdr3_aa: CASSRLLAGGTDTQYF
clone_size: .; d_call: TRBD1; j_call: TRBJ1-1; v_call: TRBV7-8; cdr3_nt: TGTGCCAGCAGCCCAAGACGGGACAGGGGAGGAACTGAAGCTTTCTTT; cdr3_aa: CASSPRRDRGGTEAFF
clone_size: once; d_call: .; j_call: TRBJ2-7; v_call: TRBV7-2; cdr3_nt: TGTGCCAGCAGTCGCCTGCTAGCGCCAACCTACGAGCAGTACTTC; cdr3_aa: CASSRLLAPTYEQYF
clone_size: .; d_call: TRBD1; j_call: TRBJ2-2; v_call: TRBV5-6; cdr3_nt: TGTGCCAGCTGTTTACGACAGGGGGCCTGGAGGGCCGGGGAGCTGTTTTTT; cdr3_aa: CASCLRQGAWRAGELFF
clone_size: .; d_call: TRBD1; j_call: TRBJ2-7; v_call: TRBV19; cdr3_nt: TGTGCCAGTAGTAAAGGGGACAGATCCTACGAGCAGTACTTC; cdr3_aa: CASSKGDRSYEQYF
clone_size: .; d_call: .; j_call: TRBJ2-3; v_call: TRBV5-1; cdr3_nt: TGCGCCAGCAGCTTACAAACCACAGATACGCAGTATTTT; cdr3_aa: CASSLQTTDTQYF
clone_size: .; d_call: .; j_call: TRBJ1-6; v_call: TRBV5-1; cdr3_nt: TGCGCCAGCAGCAGCGGGACCCGGGGTAATTCACCCCTCCACTTT; cdr3_aa: CASSSGTRGNSPLHF
clone_size: once; d_call: .; j_call: TRBJ2-7; v_call: TRBV6-1; cdr3_nt: TGTGCCAGCAGTTATGGTGTGGATGGGCGCGAGCAGTACTTC; cdr3_aa: CASSYGVDGREQYF
clone_size: .; d_call: TRBD2; j_call: TRBJ2-7; v_call: TRBV4-1; cdr3_nt: TGCGCCAGCAGCCACCTATCGGGACTAGGTTCCCACGAGCAGTACTTC; cdr3_aa: CASSHLSGLGSHEQYF
clone_size: few; d_call: TRBD2; j_call: TRBJ2-1; v_call: TRBV7-8; cdr3_nt: TGTGCCAGCAGCCCGGGAGCGGGAGGGGGTAGGAAGCAGTTCTTC; cdr3_aa: CASSPGAGGGRKQFF
clone_size: .; d_call: TRBD2; j_call: TRBJ2-3; v_call: TRBV7-6; cdr3_nt: TGTGCCAGCAGCTTAGCGGGACTAGCGGGGTACACAGATACGCAGTATTTT; cdr3_aa: CASSLAGLAGYTDTQYF
clone_size: .; d_call: TRBD1; j_call: TRBJ2-7; v_call: TRBV9; cdr3_nt: TGTGCCAGCAGCGTAACGGTGGGCAGGGGGTTTTGTGGCCCCAATTACTACGAGCAGTACTTC; cdr3_aa: CASSVTVGRGFCGPNYYEQYF
clone_size: .; d_call: TRBD2; j_call: TRBJ2-1; v_call: TRBV2; cdr3_nt: TGTGCCAGCAGTGAAATGGGACTAGCGGGGGAGGAGCAGTTCTTC; cdr3_aa: CASSEMGLAGEEQFF
clone_size: .; d_call: TRBD2; j_call: TRBJ2-5; v_call: TRBV19; cdr3_nt: TGTGCCAGTAGTATAGTGGTGGGACTAGCGGGATGGGAGACCCAGTACTTC; cdr3_aa: CASSIVVGLAGWETQYF
clone_size: .; d_call: .; j_call: TRBJ1-3; v_call: TRBV18; cdr3_nt: TGTGCCAGCTCACCAATCACAGGGTCCGGAAACACCATATATTTT; cdr3_aa: CASSPITGSGNTIYF
clone_size: .; d_call: TRBD1; j_call: TRBJ2-3; v_call: TRBV15; cdr3_nt: TGTGCCACCAGCAGAGGAACACAGGGGGCGTCAGATACGCAGTATTTT; cdr3_aa: CATSRGTQGASDTQYF
clone_size: .; d_call: .; j_call: TRBJ1-1; v_call: TRBV29-1; cdr3_nt: TGCAGCGTCGTTAATGACAGTCAACCCCCGCTTGAAGCTTTCTTT; cdr3_aa: CSVVNDSQPPLEAFF
clone_size: .; d_call: TRBD2; j_call: TRBJ2-2; v_call: TRBV28; cdr3_nt: TGTGCCAGCTTGCTAGCGGGAGGGACCACCGGGGAGCTGTTTTTT; cdr3_aa: CASLLAGGTTGELFF
clone_size: .; d_call: TRBD1; j_call: TRBJ1-2; v_call: TRBV5-6; cdr3_nt: TGTGCCAGCAGCCCGGGACAGGACTATGGCTACACCTTC; cdr3_aa: CASSPGQDYGYTF
clone_size: once; d_call: TRBD2; j_call: TRBJ2-7; v_call: TRBV27; cdr3_nt: TGTGCCAGCAGTCTCGGACTAGCGGGAGGATACGAGCAGTACTTC; cdr3_aa: CASSLGLAGGYEQYF
clone_size: few; d_call: .; j_call: TRBJ2-5; v_call: TRBV5-4; cdr3_nt: TGTGCCAGCAGCTTGAGCCCAGGGGTTCAAGAGACCCAGTACTTC; cdr3_aa: CASSLSPGVQETQYF
clone_size: .; d_call: TRBD1; j_call: TRBJ1-6; v_call: TRBV4-1; cdr3_nt: TGCGCCAGCAGCCAGCACCCACTACAGGGGGCTTGGAATTCACCCCTCCACTTT; cdr3_aa: CASSQHPLQGAWNSPLHF
clone_size: .; d_call: TRBD1; j_call: TRBJ2-7; v_call: TRBV7-2; cdr3_nt: TGTGCCAGCAGCTTAGTATGGGACAGGAATTTCCACGAGCAGTACTTC; cdr3_aa: CASSLVWDRNFHEQYF
clone_size: .; d_call: TRBD2; j_call: TRBJ2-2; v_call: TRBV4-2; cdr3_nt: TGTGCCAGCAGCCAATCCTTGGGAGGGCCCGCGAACACCGGGGAGCTGTTTTTT; cdr3_aa: CASSQSLGGPANTGELFF
clone_size: .; d_call: TRBD1; j_call: TRBJ2-5; v_call: TRBV18; cdr3_nt: TGTGCCAGCTCACCAAACAGGGGCGAGACCCAGTACTTC; cdr3_aa: CASSPNRGETQYF
clone_size: .; d_call: TRBD2; j_call: TRBJ2-5; v_call: TRBV14; cdr3_nt: TGTGCCAGCAGCCATCGTCTAGCGGGGGGAAAAAACCTACAAGAGACCCAGTACTTC; cdr3_aa: CASSHRLAGGKNLQETQYF
clone_size: .; d_call: .; j_call: TRBJ2-2; v_call: TRBV6-4; cdr3_nt: TGTGCCAGCAGCGCCCAGGGCGACACCGGGGAGCTGTTTTTT; cdr3_aa: CASSAQGDTGELFF
clone_size: .; d_call: .; j_call: TRBJ1-2; v_call: TRBV29-1; cdr3_nt: TGCAGCGTTGAAGATGTTGGGAGTCGCTATGGCTACACCTTC; cdr3_aa: CSVEDVGSRYGYTF
clone_size: .; d_call: TRBD1; j_call: TRBJ1-5; v_call: TRBV28; cdr3_nt: TGTGCCAGCAGTCCCCCTAGGGACAGGGGATTAAATAGCAATCAGCCCCAGCATTTT; cdr3_aa: CASSPPRDRGLNSNQPQHF
clone_size: .; d_call: TRBD1; j_call: TRBJ2-2; v_call: TRBV5-1; cdr3_nt: TGCGCCAGCAGCCCGGGACAGGGTAGCGCCGGGGAGCTGTTTTTT; cdr3_aa: CASSPGQGSAGELFF
clone_size: .; d_call: .; j_call: TRBJ2-1; v_call: TRBV19; cdr3_nt: TGTGCCAGTAGTATAGACGGAGGGCGGAATGAGCAGTTCTTC; cdr3_aa: CASSIDGGRNEQFF
clone_size: .; d_call: .; j_call: TRBJ2-3; v_call: TRBV7-3; cdr3_nt: TGTGCCAGCAGCTTACGGTGGACTAGCACAGATACGCAGTATTTT; cdr3_aa: CASSLRWTSTDTQYF
clone_size: .; d_call: TRBD1; j_call: TRBJ2-3; v_call: TRBV5-1; cdr3_nt: TGCGCCAGCAGCTGGGGACAGTCGAGCACAGATACGCAGTATTTT; cdr3_aa: CASSWGQSSTDTQYF
clone_size: .; d_call: .; j_call: TRBJ1-6; v_call: TRBV7-9; cdr3_nt: TGTGCCAGCAGCTTAGGAGGAAGCTCCTATAATTCACCCCTCCACTTT; cdr3_aa: CASSLGGSSYNSPLHF
clone_size: .; d_call: .; j_call: TRBJ1-5; v_call: TRBV27; cdr3_nt: TGTGCCAGCAGTTTCGACAGGTCTTTGCAGCCCCAGCATTTT; cdr3_aa: CASSFDRSLQPQHF
clone_size: few; d_call: .; j_call: TRBJ2-7; v_call: TRBV4-3; cdr3_nt: TGCGCCAGCAGCCAGGAACAGGGTTACGAGCAGTACTTC; cdr3_aa: CASSQEQGYEQYF
clone_size: .; d_call: .; j_call: TRBJ2-1; v_call: TRBV27; cdr3_nt: TGTGCCAGCAGTTTTGATATGATAGGACAGTACAATGAGCAGTTCTTC; cdr3_aa: CASSFDMIGQYNEQFF
clone_size: .; d_call: TRBD2; j_call: TRBJ2-4; v_call: TRBV29-1; cdr3_nt: TGCAGCGTTGGAGCTAGCGGGAGCCAAAACATTCAGTACTTC; cdr3_aa: CSVGASGSQNIQYF
clone_size: .; d_call: TRBD2; j_call: TRBJ2-1; v_call: TRBV5-4; cdr3_nt: TGTGCCAGCAGCTCCCGCTTACTAGCGGGAGTGAGTGAGCAGTTCTTC; cdr3_aa: CASSSRLLAGVSEQFF
clone_size: .; d_call: .; j_call: TRBJ2-7; v_call: TRBV19; cdr3_nt: TGTGCCAGTAAAGAAGGCATAGCAGCCTACGAGCAGTACTTC; cdr3_aa: CASKEGIAAYEQYF
clone_size: .; d_call: .; j_call: TRBJ1-1; v_call: TRBV30; cdr3_nt: TGTGCCTGGAGTGTAAAGTTTCGGGGAGTCGCTGAAGCTTTCTTT; cdr3_aa: CAWSVKFRGVAEAFF
clone_size: .; d_call: TRBD1; j_call: TRBJ1-1; v_call: TRBV14; cdr3_nt: TGTGCCAGCAGCCCCCGGGACAGGGGAACTGAAGCTTTCTTT; cdr3_aa: CASSPRDRGTEAFF
clone_size: .; d_call: .; j_call: TRBJ1-2; v_call: TRBV15; cdr3_nt: TGTGCCCTCGGCCCCTTCCGGCCCCGGGGTGAAGGCTACACCTTC; cdr3_aa: CALGPFRPRGEGYTF
clone_size: .; d_call: .; j_call: TRBJ1-1; v_call: TRBV13; cdr3_nt: TGTGCCAGCAGCTTAAGGGCGGGGAACACTGAAGCTTTCTTT; cdr3_aa: CASSLRAGNTEAFF
clone_size: few; d_call: .; j_call: TRBJ1-1; v_call: TRBV5-4; cdr3_nt: TGTGCCAGCAGCTTGTTCCAGGTGAACACTGAAGCTTTCTTT; cdr3_aa: CASSLFQVNTEAFF
clone_size: .; d_call: TRBD2; j_call: TRBJ2-7; v_call: TRBV11-2; cdr3_nt: TGTGCCAGCAGCTTAGGTGTCGGGGGGGCCCGTCGCCTATACGAGCAGTACTTC; cdr3_aa: CASSLGVGGARRLYEQYF